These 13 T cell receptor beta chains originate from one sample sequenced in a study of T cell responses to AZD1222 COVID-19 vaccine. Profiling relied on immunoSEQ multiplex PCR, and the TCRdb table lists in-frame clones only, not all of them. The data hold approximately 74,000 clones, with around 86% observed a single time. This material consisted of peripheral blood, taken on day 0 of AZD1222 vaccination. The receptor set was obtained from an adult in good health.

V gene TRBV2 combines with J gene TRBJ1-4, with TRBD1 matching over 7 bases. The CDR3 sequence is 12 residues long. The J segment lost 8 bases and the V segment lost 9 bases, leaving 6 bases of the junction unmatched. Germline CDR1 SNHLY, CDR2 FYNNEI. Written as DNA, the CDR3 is TGTGCCAGGCAACAGGGGAGGGAAAAACTGTTTTTT. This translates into CARQQGREKLFF. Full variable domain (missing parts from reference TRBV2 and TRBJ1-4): EPEVTQTPSHQVTQMGQEVILRCVPISNHLYFYWYRQILGQKVEFLVSFYNNEISEKSEIFDDQFSVERPDGSNFTLKIRSTKLEDSAMYFCARQQGREKLFFGSGTQLSVL.

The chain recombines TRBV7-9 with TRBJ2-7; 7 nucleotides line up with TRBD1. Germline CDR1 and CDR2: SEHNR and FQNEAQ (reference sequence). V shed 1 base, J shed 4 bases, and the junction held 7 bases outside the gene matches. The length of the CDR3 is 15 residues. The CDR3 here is CASSLGDSLLYEQYF. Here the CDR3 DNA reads TGTGCCAGCAGCTTAGGGGACAGTCTACTTTACGAGCAGTACTTC.

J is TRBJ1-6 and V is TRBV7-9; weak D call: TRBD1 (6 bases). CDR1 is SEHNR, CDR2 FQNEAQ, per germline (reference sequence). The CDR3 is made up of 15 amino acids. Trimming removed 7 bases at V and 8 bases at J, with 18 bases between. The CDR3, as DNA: TGTGCCAGCAACACCCGGGACACCCATGATTCACCCCTCCACTTT. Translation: CASNTRDTHDSPLHF.

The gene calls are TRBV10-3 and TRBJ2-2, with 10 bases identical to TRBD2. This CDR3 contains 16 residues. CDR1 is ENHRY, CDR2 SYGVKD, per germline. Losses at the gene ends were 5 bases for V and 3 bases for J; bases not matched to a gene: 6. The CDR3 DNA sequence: TGTGCCATCAGTAAAGGACTAGCGGAGTACACCGGGGAGCTGTTTTTT. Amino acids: CAISKGLAEYTGELFF.

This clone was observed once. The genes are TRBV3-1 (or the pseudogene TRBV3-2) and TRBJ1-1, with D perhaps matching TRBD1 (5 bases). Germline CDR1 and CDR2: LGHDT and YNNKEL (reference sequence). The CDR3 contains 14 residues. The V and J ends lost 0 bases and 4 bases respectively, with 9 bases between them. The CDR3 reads CASSQDYGGTEAFF. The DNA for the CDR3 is TGTGCCAGCAGCCAAGACTATGGGGGCACTGAAGCTTTCTTT.

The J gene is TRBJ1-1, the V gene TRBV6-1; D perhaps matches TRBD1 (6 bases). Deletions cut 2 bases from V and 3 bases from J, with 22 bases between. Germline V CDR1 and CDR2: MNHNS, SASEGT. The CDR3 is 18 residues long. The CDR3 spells CASSELPGAIIVYTEAFF. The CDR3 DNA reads TGTGCCAGCAGTGAACTCCCGGGGGCGATAATTGTTTACACTGAAGCTTTCTTT.

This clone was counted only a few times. CDR3 in amino acids: CASLNSPPGEQYF. The CDR3 bases are TGTGCCTCCTTGAACTCTCCGCCGGGCGAGCAGTACTTC. J is TRBJ2-7 and V is TRBV10-3; no firm D call. V dropped 11 bases and J dropped 6 bases, with 20 bases sitting between them. Germline assignment: CDR1 ENHRY and CDR2 SYGVKD. The CDR3 spans 13 residues.

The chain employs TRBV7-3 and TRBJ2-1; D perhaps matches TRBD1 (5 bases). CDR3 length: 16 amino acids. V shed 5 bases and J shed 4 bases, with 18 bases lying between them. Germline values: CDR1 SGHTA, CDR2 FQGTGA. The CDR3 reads CASSAPQGALYNEQFF. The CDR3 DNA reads TGTGCCAGCAGCGCCCCCCAGGGTGCTTTGTACAATGAGCAGTTCTTC.

CDR3 amino acids: CASSLRTGYGYTF. Here the CDR3 DNA reads TGTGCCAGCAGTTTACGGACAGGCTATGGCTACACCTTC. V is TRBV12-3 or TRBV12-4 and J is TRBJ1-2; 7 nucleotides align to TRBD1. V shed 2 bases, J shed 4 bases, and the junction held 1 base outside the gene matches. The CDR3 runs 13 residues.

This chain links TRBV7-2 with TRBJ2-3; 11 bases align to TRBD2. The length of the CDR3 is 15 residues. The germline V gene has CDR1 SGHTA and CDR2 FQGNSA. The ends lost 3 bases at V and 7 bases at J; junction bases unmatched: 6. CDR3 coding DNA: TGTGCCAGCAGCTTTGGGACTAGCGGCGGTTATACGCAGTATTTT. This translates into CASSFGTSGGYTQYF.

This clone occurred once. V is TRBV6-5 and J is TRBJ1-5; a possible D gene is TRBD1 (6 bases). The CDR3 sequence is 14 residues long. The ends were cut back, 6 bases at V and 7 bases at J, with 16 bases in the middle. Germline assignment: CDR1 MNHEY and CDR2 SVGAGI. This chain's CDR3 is CASRSQGKGQPQHF. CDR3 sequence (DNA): TGTGCCAGCAGATCACAGGGTAAGGGCCAGCCCCAGCATTTT.

CDR3 region: CASSIGGGADGTEAFF. CDR3 nucleotide sequence: TGTGCCAGTAGTATTGGCGGGGGCGCGGATGGCACTGAAGCTTTCTTT. V and J are TRBV19 and TRBJ1-1; a possible D gene is TRBD1 (6 bases). Trimming shortened V by 3 bases and J by 4 bases, and 18 bases separated the two germline ends. CDR1 is LNHDA, CDR2 SQIVND, per germline (reference sequence). The CDR3 runs to 16 residues.

CDR3 nucleotide sequence: TGTGCCAGCAGCTTAAAGGCGGGGGGGCTTGGAGCTACGCAGTATTTT. It encodes CASSLKAGGLGATQYF. The chain carries TRBV13 and TRBJ2-3, with 9 bases lining up with TRBD2. The ends lost 2 bases at V and 8 bases at J; junction bases unmatched: 11. CDR1 is PRHDT, CDR2 FYEKMQ, per germline (reference sequence). CDR3 length: 16 amino acids.